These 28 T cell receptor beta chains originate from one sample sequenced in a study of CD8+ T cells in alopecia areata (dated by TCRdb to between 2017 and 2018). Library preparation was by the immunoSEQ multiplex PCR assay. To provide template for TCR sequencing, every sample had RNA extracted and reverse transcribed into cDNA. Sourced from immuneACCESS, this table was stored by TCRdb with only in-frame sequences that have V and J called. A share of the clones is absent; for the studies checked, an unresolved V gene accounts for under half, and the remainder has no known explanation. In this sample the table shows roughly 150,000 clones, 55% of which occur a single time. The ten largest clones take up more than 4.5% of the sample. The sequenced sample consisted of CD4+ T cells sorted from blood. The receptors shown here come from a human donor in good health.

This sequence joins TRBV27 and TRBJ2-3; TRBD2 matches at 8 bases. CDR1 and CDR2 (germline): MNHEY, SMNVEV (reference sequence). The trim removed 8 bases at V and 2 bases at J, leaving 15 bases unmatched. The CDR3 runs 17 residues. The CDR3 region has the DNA TGTGCCAGCTGCCCGAGCGGGACTAGACTATACACAGATACGCAGTATTTT. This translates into CASCPSGTRLYTDTQYF.

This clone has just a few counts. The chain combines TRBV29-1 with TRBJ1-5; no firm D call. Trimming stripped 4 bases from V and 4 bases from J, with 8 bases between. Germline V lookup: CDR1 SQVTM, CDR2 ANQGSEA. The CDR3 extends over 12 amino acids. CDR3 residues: CSVVDGNQPQHF. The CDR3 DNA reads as TGCAGCGTTGTCGACGGGAATCAGCCCCAGCATTTT.

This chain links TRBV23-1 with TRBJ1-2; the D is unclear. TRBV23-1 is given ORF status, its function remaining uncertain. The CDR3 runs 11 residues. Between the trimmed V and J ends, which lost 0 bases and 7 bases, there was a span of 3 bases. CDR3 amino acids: CASSQSGGYTF. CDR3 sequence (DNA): TGCGCCAGCAGTCAATCTGGTGGCTACACCTTC.

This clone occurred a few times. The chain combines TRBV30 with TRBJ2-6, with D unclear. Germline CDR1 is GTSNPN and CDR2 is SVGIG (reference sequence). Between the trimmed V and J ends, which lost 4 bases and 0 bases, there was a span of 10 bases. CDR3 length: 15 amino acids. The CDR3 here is CAWTRYSSGANVLTF. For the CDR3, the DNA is TGTGCCTGGACTCGCTACAGCTCTGGGGCCAACGTCCTGACTTTC.

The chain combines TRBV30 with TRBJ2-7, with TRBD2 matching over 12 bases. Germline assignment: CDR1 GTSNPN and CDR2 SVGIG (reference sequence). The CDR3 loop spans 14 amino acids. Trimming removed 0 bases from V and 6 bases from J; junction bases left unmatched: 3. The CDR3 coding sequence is TGTGCCTGGAGTGTACAGGGACTAGCGGGCGAGCAGTACTTC. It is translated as CAWSVQGLAGEQYF.

CDR3: CASSLGTLQFF. CDR3 nucleotides: TGTGCCAGCAGCTTGGGGACCTTGCAGTTCTTC. The chain combines TRBV5-6 with TRBJ2-1; no firm D call. V lost 0 bases, J lost 12 bases, and 7 bases lay in between. Germline loops: CDR1 SGHDT, CDR2 YYEEEE. The CDR3 is made up of 11 amino acids.

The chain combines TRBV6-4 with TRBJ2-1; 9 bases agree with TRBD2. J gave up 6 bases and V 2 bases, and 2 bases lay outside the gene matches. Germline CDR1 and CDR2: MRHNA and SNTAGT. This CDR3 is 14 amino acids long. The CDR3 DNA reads TGTGCCAGCAGTGACCTAGCGGGAAGCAATGAGCAGTTCTTC. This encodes CASSDLAGSNEQFF.

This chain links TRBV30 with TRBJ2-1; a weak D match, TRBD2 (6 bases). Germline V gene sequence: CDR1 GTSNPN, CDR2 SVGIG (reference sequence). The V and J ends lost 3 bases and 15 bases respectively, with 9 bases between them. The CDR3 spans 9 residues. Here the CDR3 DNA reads TGTGCCTGGAGCCCCGGGGGGTTCTTC. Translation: CAWSPGGFF.

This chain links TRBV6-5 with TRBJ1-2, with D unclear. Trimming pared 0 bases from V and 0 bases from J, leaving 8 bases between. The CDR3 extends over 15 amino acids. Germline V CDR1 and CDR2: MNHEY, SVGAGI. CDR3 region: CASSYSSRANYGYTF. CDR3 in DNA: TGTGCCAGCAGTTACTCGAGCAGAGCTAACTATGGCTACACCTTC.

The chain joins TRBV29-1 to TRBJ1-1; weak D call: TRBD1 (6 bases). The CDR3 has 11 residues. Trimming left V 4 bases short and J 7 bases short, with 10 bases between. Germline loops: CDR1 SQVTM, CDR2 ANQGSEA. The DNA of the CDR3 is TGCAGCGTTGGGGGACATATTGAAGCTTTCTTT. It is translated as CSVGGHIEAFF.

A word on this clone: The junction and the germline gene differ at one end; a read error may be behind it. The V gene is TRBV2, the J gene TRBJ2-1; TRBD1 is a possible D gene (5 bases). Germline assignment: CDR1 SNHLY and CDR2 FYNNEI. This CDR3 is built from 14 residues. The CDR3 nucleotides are TGTGCCAGCAGCGAAGGGGCCTGGTCGAATGAGCAGTTCTTC. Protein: CASSEGAWSNEQFF.

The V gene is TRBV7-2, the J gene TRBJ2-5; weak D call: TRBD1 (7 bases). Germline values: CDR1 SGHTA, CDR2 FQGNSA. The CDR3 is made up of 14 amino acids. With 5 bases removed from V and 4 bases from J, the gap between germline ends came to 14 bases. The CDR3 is CASSQGGTLETQYF. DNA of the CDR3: TGTGCCAGCAGCCAGGGGGGTACCTTAGAGACCCAGTACTTC.

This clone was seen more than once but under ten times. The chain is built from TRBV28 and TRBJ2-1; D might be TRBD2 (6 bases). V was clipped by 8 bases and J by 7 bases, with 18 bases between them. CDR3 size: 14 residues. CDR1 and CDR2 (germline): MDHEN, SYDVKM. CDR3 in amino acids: CASAASRETNEQFF. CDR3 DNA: TGTGCCAGCGCTGCTAGCCGGGAGACAAATGAGCAGTTCTTC. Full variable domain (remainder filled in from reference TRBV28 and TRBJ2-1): DVKVTQSSRYLVKRTGEKVFLECVQDMDHENMFWYRQDPGLGLRLIYFSYDVKMKEKGDIPEGYSVSREKKERFSLILESASTNQTSMYLCASAASRETNEQFFGPGTRLTVL.

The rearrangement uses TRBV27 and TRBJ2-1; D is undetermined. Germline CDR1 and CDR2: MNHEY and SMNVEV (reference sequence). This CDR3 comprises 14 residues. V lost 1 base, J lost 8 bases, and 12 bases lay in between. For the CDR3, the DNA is TGTGCCAGCAGTTTATTTGTCGAGGCCGATGAGCAGTTCTTC. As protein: CASSLFVEADEQFF.

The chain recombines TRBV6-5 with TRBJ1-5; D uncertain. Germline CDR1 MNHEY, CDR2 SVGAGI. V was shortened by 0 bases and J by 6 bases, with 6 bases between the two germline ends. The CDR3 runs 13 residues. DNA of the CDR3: TGTGCCAGCAGTTACTCGAGAAGTCAGCCCCAGCATTTT. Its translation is CASSYSRSQPQHF.

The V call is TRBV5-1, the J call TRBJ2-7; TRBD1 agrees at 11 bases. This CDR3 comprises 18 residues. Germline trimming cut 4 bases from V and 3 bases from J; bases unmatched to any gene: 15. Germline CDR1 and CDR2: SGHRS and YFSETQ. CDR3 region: CASSPMKGQGAVVYEQYF. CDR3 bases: TGCGCCAGCAGCCCCATGAAAGGACAGGGGGCCGTAGTCTACGAGCAGTACTTC.

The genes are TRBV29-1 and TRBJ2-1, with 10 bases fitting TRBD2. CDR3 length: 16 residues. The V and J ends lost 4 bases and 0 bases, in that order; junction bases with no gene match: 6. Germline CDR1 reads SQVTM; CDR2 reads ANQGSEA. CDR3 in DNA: TGCAGCGTTGGACTAGCGGGCACGGGCTCCTACAATGAGCAGTTCTTC. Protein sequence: CSVGLAGTGSYNEQFF.

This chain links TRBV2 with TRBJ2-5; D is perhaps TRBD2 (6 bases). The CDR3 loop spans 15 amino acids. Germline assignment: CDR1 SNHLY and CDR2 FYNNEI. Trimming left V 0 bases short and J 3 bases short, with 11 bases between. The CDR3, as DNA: TGTGCCAGCAGTGAAGCGCCAGGCGGGAAAGAGACCCAGTACTTC. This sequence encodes CASSEAPGGKETQYF.

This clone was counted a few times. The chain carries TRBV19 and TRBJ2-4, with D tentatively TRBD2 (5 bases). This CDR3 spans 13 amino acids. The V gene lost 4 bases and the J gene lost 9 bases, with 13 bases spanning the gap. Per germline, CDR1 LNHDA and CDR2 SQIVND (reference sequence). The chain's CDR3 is CASSTRTSGIQYF. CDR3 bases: TGTGCCAGTAGTACCCGGACTTCTGGCATTCAGTACTTC.

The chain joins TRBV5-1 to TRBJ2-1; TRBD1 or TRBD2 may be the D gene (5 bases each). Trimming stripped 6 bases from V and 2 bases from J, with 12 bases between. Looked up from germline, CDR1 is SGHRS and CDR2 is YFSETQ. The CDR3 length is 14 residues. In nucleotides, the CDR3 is TGCGCCAGCAACCCGGGGCCCCCCTACAATGAGCAGTTCTTC. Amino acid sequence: CASNPGPPYNEQFF.

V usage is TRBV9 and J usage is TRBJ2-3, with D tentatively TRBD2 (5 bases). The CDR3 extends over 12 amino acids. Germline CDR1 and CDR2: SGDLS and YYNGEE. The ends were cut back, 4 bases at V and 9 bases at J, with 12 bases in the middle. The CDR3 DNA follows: TGTGCCAGCAGCCCCCGGCCGGGGACGCAGTATTTT. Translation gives CASSPRPGTQYF.

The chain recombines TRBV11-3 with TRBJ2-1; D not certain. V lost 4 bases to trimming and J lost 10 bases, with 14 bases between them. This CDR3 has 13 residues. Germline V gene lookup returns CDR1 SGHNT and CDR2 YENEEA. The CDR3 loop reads CASSSRSSPEQFF. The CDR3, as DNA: TGTGCCAGCAGCTCTAGATCTTCCCCCGAGCAGTTCTTC. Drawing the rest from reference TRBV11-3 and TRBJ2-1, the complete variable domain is EAGVVQSPRYKIIEKKQPVAFWCNPISGHNTLYWYLQNLGQGPELLIRYENEEAVDDSQLPKDRFSAERLKGVDSTLKIQPAELGDSAVYLCASSSRSSPEQFFGPGTRLTVL.

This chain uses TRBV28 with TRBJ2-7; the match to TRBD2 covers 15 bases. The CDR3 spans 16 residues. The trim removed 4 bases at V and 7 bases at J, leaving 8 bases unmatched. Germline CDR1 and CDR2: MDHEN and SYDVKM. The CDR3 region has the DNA TGTGCCAGCAGTTCCCCAGCCGGGACTAGCGGGAGGGAGCAGTACTTC. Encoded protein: CASSSPAGTSGREQYF.

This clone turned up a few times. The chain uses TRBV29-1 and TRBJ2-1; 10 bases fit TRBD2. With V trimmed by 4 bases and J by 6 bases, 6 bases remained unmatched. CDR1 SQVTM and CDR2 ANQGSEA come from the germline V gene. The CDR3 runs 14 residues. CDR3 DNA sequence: TGCAGCGTTGTGGGACTAGCGTCGGGCAATGAGCAGTTCTTC. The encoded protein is CSVVGLASGNEQFF.

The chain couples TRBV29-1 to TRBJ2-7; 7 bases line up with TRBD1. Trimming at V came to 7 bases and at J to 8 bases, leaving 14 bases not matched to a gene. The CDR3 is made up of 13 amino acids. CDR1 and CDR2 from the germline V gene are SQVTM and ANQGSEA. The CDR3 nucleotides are TGCAGCGGCAAACAGGGGAAGTTGAGTAAGCAGTACTTC. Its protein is CSGKQGKLSKQYF.

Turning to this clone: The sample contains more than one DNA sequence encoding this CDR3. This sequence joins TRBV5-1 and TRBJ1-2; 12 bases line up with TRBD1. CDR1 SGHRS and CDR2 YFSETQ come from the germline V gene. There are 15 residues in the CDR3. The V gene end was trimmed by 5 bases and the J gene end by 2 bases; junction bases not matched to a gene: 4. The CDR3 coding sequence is TGCGCCAGCAGATCGGGACAGGGGGCGAACTATGGCTACACCTTC. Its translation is CASRSGQGANYGYTF.

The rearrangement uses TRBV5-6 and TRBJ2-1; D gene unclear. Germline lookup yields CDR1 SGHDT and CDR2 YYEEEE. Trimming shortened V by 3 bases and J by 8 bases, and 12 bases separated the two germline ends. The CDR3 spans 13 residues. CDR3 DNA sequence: TGTGCCAGCAGCTCTTATTACCGGGATGAGCAGTTCTTC. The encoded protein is CASSSYYRDEQFF.

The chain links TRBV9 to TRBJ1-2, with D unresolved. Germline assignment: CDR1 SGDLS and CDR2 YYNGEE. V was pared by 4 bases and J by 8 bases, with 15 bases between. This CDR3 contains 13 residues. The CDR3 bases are TGTGCCAGCAGCTCCATTCGGGGAGAGGGCTACACCTTC. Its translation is CASSSIRGEGYTF.